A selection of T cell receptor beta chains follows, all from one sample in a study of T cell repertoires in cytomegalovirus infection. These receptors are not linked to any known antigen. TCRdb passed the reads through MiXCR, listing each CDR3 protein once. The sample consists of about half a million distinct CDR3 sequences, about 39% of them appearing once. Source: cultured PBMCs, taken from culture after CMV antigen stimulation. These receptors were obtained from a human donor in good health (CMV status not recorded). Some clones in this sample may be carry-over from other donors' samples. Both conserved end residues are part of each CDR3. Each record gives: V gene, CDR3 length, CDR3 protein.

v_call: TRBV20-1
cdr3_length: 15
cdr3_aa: CSGLPGTGGTGELFF

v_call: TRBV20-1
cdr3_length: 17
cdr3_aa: CSSKPDSETGSNQPQHF

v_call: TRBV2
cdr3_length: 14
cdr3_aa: CASKRQGAGNEQFF

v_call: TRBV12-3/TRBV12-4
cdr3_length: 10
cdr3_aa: CASGTTEAFF

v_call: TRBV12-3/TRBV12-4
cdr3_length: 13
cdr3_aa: CASRWGGNTEAFF

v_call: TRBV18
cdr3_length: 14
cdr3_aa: CASSPASGTDTQYF

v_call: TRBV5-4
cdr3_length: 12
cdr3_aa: CASSTPVIGYTF

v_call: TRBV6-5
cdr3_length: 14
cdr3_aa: CASLSTGSGNTIYF

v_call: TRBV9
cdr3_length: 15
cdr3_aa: CASSPRTSGRNEQFF

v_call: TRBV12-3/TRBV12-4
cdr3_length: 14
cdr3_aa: CASSHSASTDTQYF

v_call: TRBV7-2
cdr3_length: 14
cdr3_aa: CASSTVRDRDGYTF

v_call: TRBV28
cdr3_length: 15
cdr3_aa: CASSSGPAGANVLTF

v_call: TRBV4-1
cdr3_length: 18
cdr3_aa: CASSQENRAPNIYNEQFF

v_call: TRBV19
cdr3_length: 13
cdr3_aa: CASSIGQGAEAFF

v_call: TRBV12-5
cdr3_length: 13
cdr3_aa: CASGFSLAETQYF

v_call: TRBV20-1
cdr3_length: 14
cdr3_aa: CSAVSGRPYNEQFF

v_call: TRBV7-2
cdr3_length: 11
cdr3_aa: CASNNYNEQFF

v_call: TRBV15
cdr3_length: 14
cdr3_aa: CATSRDKGINTIYF

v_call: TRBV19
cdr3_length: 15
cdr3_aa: CASSAAGGPDQPQHF

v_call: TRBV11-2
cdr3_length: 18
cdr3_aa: CASSLGRTSGSDQETQYF

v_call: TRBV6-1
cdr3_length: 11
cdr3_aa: CASSTGIRAFF

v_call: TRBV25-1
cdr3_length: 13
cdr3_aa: CASSDPGTDTQYF

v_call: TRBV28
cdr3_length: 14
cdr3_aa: CASSYAGGATEAFF

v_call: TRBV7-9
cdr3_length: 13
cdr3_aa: CASSPTAAQPQHF

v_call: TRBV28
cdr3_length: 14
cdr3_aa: CASREQSTNYGYTF

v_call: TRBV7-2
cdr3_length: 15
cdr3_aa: CASSWGAVSGNTIYF

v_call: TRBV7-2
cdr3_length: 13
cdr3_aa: CASSIDRDTEAFF

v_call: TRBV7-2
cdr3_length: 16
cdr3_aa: CASSKTRQGSTGELFF

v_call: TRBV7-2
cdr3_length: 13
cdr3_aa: CASSLSGGAWLFF

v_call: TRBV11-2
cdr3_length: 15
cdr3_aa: CASTPRLVEGGGYTF

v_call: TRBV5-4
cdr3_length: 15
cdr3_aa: CASTRTGGPQETQYF

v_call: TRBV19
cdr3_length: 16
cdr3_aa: CASSRIPSGGGSEAFF

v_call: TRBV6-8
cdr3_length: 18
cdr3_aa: CASSYSSPLGAGNTEAFF

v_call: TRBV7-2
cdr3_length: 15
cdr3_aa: CASSLWGTDNSPLHF

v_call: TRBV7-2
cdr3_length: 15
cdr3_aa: CASSTRLAGTDTQYF

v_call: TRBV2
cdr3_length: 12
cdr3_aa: CASINLNYGYTF

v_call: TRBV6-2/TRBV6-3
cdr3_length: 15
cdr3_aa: CASRPYGTGNYGYTF

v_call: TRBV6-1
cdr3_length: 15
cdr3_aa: CASSESYGSLHEQYF

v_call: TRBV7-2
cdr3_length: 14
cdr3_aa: CASSRASNTGELFF

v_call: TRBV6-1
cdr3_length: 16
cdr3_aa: CASPQEDGTALFKQYF

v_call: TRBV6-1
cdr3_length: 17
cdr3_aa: CASSEGTWTELDYGYTF

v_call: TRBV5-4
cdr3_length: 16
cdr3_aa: CASSPGQAIAKNIQYF

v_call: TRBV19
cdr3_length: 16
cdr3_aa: CASSAGRAGRNQPQHF

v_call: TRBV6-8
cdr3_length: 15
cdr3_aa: CASIPRGRPGETQYF